One and the same sample provided the 5 T cell receptor beta chains below, sequenced in a study of control samples from healthy donors and cancer patients. TCRdb's table, derived via immunoSEQ multiplex PCR, lists solely in-frame clones and lacks some. The data contain some 130,000 clones, about nine tenths of them singletons. The sequencing input was blood. These TCRs come from a woman in her 50s in good health.

This chain connects TRBV6-1 to TRBJ1-6; 7 bases are shared with TRBD1. CDR3 length equals 16 residues. V gave up 3 bases and J gave up 9 bases; unmatched junction bases: 11. From germline, CDR1 is MNHNS and CDR2 SASEGT. In DNA form, the CDR3 reads TGTGCCAGCAGTGAGCTCGGAGGGGACAGCTTTTCACCCCTCCACTTT. Residues: CASSELGGDSFSPLHF.

This clone was picked up one time. The chain joins TRBV18 to TRBJ1-2, with TRBD1 matching 7 bases. CDR1 KGHSH and CDR2 LQKENI come from the germline V gene. The trim removed 4 bases at V and 3 bases at J, leaving 2 bases unmatched. This CDR3 contains 13 residues. For the CDR3, the DNA is TGTGCCAGCTCACTCGGACAGGACTATGGCTACACCTTC. Translation gives CASSLGQDYGYTF. The full variable domain, with the rest looked up from reference TRBV18 and TRBJ1-2, is NAGVMQNPRHLVRRRGQEARLRCSPMKGHSHVYWYRQLPEEGLKFMVYLQKENIIDESGMPKERFSAEFPKEGPSILRIQQVVRGDSAAYFCASSLGQDYGYTFGSGTRLTVV.

This clone showed up just once. DNA for the CDR3: TGTGCCAGCAGCGTAGATGCAGGGGGTAACTATGGCTACACCTTC. It encodes CASSVDAGGNYGYTF. The chain links TRBV9 to TRBJ1-2, with TRBD1 matching over 7 bases. Germline V gene sequence: CDR1 SGDLS, CDR2 YYNGEE. J lost 1 base, V lost 0 bases, and 3 bases had no gene match. The CDR3 contains 15 residues.

The chain recombines TRBV2 with TRBJ1-2; D gene unclear. Germline V lookup: CDR1 SNHLY, CDR2 FYNNEI. The CDR3 totals 13 residues. V gave up 6 bases and J gave up 0 bases, with 8 bases separating them. CDR3 protein: CASSLGTNYGYTF. CDR3 nucleotide sequence: TGTGCCAGCAGCCTGGGGACTAACTATGGCTACACCTTC.

The V call is TRBV2, the J call TRBJ2-1, with 7 positions matching TRBD2. J lost 5 bases, V lost 5 bases, and 9 bases had no gene match. The length of the CDR3 is 15 residues. Germline V gene data show CDR1 as SNHLY and CDR2 as FYNNEI. The CDR3, as DNA: TGTGCCAGCAGTTCTCTAGCGGCTTGGAACAATGAGCAGTTCTTC. This sequence encodes CASSSLAAWNNEQFF.